Sequencing of this TCR beta chain was carried out in a study of T cells expressing NK-cell markers (dated by TCRdb to 2020 to 2022). Background on the whole study: TCR beta-chain repertoires were profiled in sorted CD3+CD56+NKG2C+, CD3+CD56+NKG2C- and CD3+CD56-NKG2C+ T-cell subsets from fewer than 10 donors. All eight donors whose samples were sequenced were randomly selected healthy volunteers, three of them men and five women. Among the eight sequenced donors, only one was HCMV-seronegative, while the other seven were HCMV-seropositive. The libraries were sequenced on Illumina HiSeq 2000/2500, MiSeq or NextSeq, producing 2 x 150 bp reads. What the authors observed across the whole study: It remained unclear whether the expanded NKG2C-expressing T cell clones were specific for HCMV antigens. Those dominant clonotypes were again the most abundant among CD3+CD56-NKG2C+ cells in a handful of donors, at about 28.3-60.1%. In roughly 6 donors, the dominant CD3+CD56+NKG2C+ clonotypes were found to rank among the top 10 CD8+ clonotypes and to make up roughly 1.0-7.0% of CD8+ T cells.

CDR1 and CDR2 are read off the germline V gene (reference sequence) as GTSNPN and SVGIG. From cysteine to phenylalanine, the CDR3 is 12 amino acids long. There is no recorded DNA. As concerns this clonotype: Its cognate antigen has yet to be identified.

A commercial ELISA kit detecting HCMV-specific IgG in serum was used to determine HCMV serostatus. Peripheral blood mononuclear cells were isolated from blood by Ficoll density gradient centrifugation. For sequencing, an Illumina HiSeq 2000 was employed. 5'RACE template switching, by which a universal primer site and unique molecular identifiers were added, was used to make TCR beta cDNA libraries. cDNA synthesis was primed from the TCR beta constant segment, followed by two successive PCR amplification steps. The paper's data handling went like this. Reads were demultiplexed and grouped by UMI with MIGEC, and clonotypes were assembled and quantified with MiTCR. To exclude erroneous sequences, any TCR cDNA sequence not supported by at least two reads was discarded. The tcR package was used for downstream repertoire analysis, and clonotypes were matched across fractions by CDR3 nucleotide sequence plus V segment. VDJmatch was used to annotate antigen specificity against VDJdb, with one amino acid substitution allowed in CDR3. The reads, reprocessed by TCRdb, yield one row per CDR3 protein sequence and no DNA. In this record, the V and J calls reflect TCRdb's handling and not the investigators' own analysis. The table for this sample records roughly 420,000 distinct CDR3 sequences. The ten top clones hold 6% to 9.5% of the sample.

This receptor was identified in a woman aged 18 to 69 in good health. The chain is assembled from TRBV30 and TRBJ2-5. What was sequenced was blood T cells: a sorted CD56 or NKG2C T cell subset, CD4+ or CD8+ T cells, or bulk PBMC T cells (not recorded which). CDR3 loop: CAWSQMRETQYF.